These T cell receptor beta chains were read from a single sample in a study of monozygotic twins with cystic fibrosis. Clones were sequenced by immunoSEQ multiplex PCR, and TCRdb holds only the in-frame ones, with some missing. Of some 20,000 clones in the sample, around nine tenths were seen once. Sequenced input: blood. The receptors were gathered from a woman aged 25 to 39 with cystic fibrosis. Both conserved end residues are part of each CDR3. The size of a clone is reported for some rows only, either as once, few or many, or as a class for expanded clones.

V gene,J gene,clone size,CDR3 protein
TRBV28,TRBJ1-2,NA,CASSPPPGQGARDYGYTF
TRBV5-1,TRBJ2-3,once,CASSVWTSGTDTQYF
TRBV4-1,TRBJ1-2,NA,CASSQDSRQTNYGYTF
TRBV6-1,TRBJ1-5,NA,CASSEGWGPGGQPQHF
TRBV10-3,TRBJ1-2,NA,CAISNPGQGYGYTF
TRBV25-1,TRBJ1-1,few,CASSGSGAWAMNTEAFF
TRBV4-2,TRBJ1-2,few,CASSQEGTGVNYGYTF
TRBV10-3,TRBJ2-7,NA,CARGWDAPYEQYF
TRBV7-9,TRBJ2-6,NA,CASSLALGGGPGANVLTF
TRBV6-1,TRBJ1-5,NA,CASSEAWGYQPQHF
TRBV6-1,TRBJ2-7,NA,CASSTLYEQYF
TRBV9,TRBJ1-3,NA,CASSVEPRADSGNTIYF
TRBV2,TRBJ1-1,NA,CASNGERGTEAFF
TRBV27,TRBJ1-1,NA,CASRGQNTEAFF
TRBV6-5,TRBJ2-7,NA,CASSATTGTGVKGHF
TRBV10-3,TRBJ2-5,NA,CAISDNKETQYF
TRBV5-1,TRBJ1-1,NA,CASSLEQGYMINTEAFF
TRBV15,TRBJ1-5,once,CATSSRGVQPQHF
TRBV7-2,TRBJ2-1,NA,CASSLGGTLNEQFF
TRBV7-6,TRBJ2-5,NA,CASSFLSGGVFGQETQYF
TRBV6-5,TRBJ1-5,NA,CASRSQDPYQPQHF
TRBV27,TRBJ2-7,NA,CASSLIQGSEQYF
TRBV18,TRBJ1-1,NA,CASSPQGNTEAFF
TRBV2,TRBJ2-2,NA,CASSQRGNTGELFF
TRBV6-5,TRBJ1-2,NA,CASSHQANYGYTF
TRBV15,TRBJ2-7,NA,CATSPVRSRRGYEQYF
TRBV28,TRBJ1-6,NA,CASSLSSAGGSPLHF
TRBV5-4,TRBJ2-7,NA,CASTNSYAQYF
TRBV9,TRBJ2-5,NA,CASSPQGSGETQYF
TRBV11-2,TRBJ2-7,few,CASSLERSAAQYF
TRBV7-9,TRBJ2-5,NA,CASSLGTGQETQYF
TRBV29-1,TRBJ1-2,few,CSTLEGSYGYTF
TRBV11-2,TRBJ2-7,NA,CASSLVGGRSVYEQYF
TRBV19,TRBJ2-7,NA,CASSPGAYEQYF
TRBV28,TRBJ1-1,NA,CASSLSTEGEAFF
TRBV2,TRBJ1-2,once,CASNYDLNYGYTF
TRBV6-1,TRBJ1-2,NA,CASKTGTGLTYGYTF
TRBV5-4,TRBJ2-2,NA,CASSLWISGGTGELFF
TRBV21-1,TRBJ1-6,NA,CASSKATGGRGYNSPLHF